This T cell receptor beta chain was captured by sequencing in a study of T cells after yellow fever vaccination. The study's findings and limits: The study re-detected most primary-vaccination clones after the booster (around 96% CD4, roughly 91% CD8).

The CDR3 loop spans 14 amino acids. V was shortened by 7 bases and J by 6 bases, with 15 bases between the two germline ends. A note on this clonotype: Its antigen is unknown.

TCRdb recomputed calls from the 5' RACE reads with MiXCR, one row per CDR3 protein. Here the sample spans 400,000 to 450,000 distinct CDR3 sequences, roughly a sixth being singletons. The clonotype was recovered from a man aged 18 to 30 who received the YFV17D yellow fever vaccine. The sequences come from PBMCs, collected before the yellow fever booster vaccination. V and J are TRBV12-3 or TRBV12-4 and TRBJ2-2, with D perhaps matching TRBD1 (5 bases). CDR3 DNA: TGTGCCAGCACTGCAGGGATTCAGGCCGGGGAGCTGTTTTTT. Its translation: CASTAGIQAGELFF.